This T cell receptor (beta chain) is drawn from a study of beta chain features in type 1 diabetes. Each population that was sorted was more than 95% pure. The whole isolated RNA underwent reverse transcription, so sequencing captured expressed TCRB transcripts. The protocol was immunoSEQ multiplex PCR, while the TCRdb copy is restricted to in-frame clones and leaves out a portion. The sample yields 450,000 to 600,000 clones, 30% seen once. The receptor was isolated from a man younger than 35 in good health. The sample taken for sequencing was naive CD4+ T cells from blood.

The CDR3 nucleotides read TGCAGCGGGACCCCCTCAGGGGGCGCCTATGGCTACACCTTC. Amino acid sequence: CSGTPSGGAYGYTF. The chain recombines TRBV29-1 with TRBJ1-2; 8 bases align to TRBD1. The CDR3 has 14 residues. Trimming took 7 bases from V and 4 from J; bases not matched to a gene: 11. Germline CDR1 SQVTM, CDR2 ANQGSEA.